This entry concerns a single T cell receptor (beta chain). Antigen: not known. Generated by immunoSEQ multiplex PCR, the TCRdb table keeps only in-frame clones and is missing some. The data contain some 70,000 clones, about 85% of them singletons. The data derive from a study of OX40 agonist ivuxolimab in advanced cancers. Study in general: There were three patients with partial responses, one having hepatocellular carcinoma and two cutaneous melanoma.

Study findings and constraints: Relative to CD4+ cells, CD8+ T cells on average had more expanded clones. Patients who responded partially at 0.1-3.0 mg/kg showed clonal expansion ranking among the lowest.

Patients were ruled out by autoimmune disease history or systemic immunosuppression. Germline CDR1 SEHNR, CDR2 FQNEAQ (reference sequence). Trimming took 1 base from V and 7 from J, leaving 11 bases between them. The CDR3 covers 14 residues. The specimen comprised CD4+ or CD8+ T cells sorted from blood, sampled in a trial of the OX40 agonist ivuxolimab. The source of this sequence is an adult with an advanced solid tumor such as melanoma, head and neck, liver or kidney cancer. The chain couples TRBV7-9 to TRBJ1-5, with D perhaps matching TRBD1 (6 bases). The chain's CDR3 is CASSLGGAEQPQHF. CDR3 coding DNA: TGTGCCAGCAGCTTAGGGGGGGCAGAACAGCCCCAGCATTTT.